This T cell receptor (beta chain) was sequenced for a study of shared clonotypes between healthy human individuals. Germline V gives CDR1 MGHRA, CDR2 YSYEKL. Trimming stripped 4 bases from V and 2 bases from J, with 10 bases between. CDR3 length: 14 residues. CD45RA+ naive and CD45RA-negative memory subsets were separated from CD4+ cells. Every immunoSEQ plate was one replicate of a subset's evenly spread DNA. Methods used by the authors: There were no quality scores in the junction-only immunoSEQ sequences, so filtering differed. Profiling relied on immunoSEQ multiplex PCR, and the TCRdb table lists in-frame clones only, not all of them. That table is the source of V, J and clone size, and D and trimming were worked out from the DNA. The sample holds about 2.3 million clones; more than 80% are singletons and the top ten take 0.3% to 0.4%.

The sequenced sample was naive CD4+ T cells from PBMCs. Subset of the sample: CD45RA+ positively selected. The clonotype was recovered from a man in his late teens or twenties in good health. Some clones in this sample may be carry-over from other donors' samples. The chain is built from TRBV4-1 and TRBJ2-3; D unclear. CDR3 nucleotide sequence: TGCGCCAGCAGCCGAGAACTTATCACAGATACGCAGTATTTT. This translates into CASSRELITDTQYF.